This is a list of T cell receptor beta chains from one sample in a study of human T cells and chemical hapten exposure. From the RACE reads, TCRdb called clonotypes with MiXCR, one entry per CDR3 protein. The sample includes 370,000 or so distinct CDR3 sequences, nearly 5% of them seen just once. This specimen was whole blood, taken in connection with sensitization to the hapten diphenylcyclopropenone (DPC). These receptors originate from a woman between 45 and 65 years old with alopecia areata. Some clones in this sample may be carry-over from other donors' samples. Both conserved end residues are part of each CDR3. The order of the fields is D gene, V gene, J gene, clone size, CDR3 protein, CDR3 DNA. D genes are given only for firm matches. Size is omitted from some rows. Given values are once, few, many or a class for expanded clones.

D gene: -; V gene: TRBV5-1; J gene: TRBJ2-7; clone size: -; CDR3 protein: CASSPGHGSEQYF; CDR3 DNA: TGCGCCAGCAGCCCGGGACACGGGAGCGAGCAGTACTTC
D gene: -; V gene: TRBV2; J gene: TRBJ2-7; clone size: many; CDR3 protein: CASILTGPYEQYF; CDR3 DNA: TGTGCCAGCATCCTTACAGGGCCCTACGAGCAGTACTTC
D gene: TRBD2; V gene: TRBV6-1; J gene: TRBJ2-5; clone size: -; CDR3 protein: CASSEVRGTSGRANRERETQYF; CDR3 DNA: TGTGCCAGCAGTGAAGTCCGGGGGACTAGCGGGAGGGCAAACCGCGAACGAGAGACCCAGTACTTC
D gene: -; V gene: TRBV6-2/TRBV6-3; J gene: TRBJ1-5; clone size: few; CDR3 protein: CASTPSGSNQPQHF; CDR3 DNA: TGTGCCAGCACCCCCTCAGGGTCCAATCAGCCCCAGCATTTT
D gene: -; V gene: TRBV6-2/TRBV6-3; J gene: TRBJ2-7; clone size: -; CDR3 protein: CASSPLGTHYEQYF; CDR3 DNA: TGTGCCAGCAGCCCACTAGGGACCCACTACGAGCAGTACTTC
D gene: -; V gene: TRBV13; J gene: TRBJ1-2; clone size: -; CDR3 protein: CSSSLGDTSYGYTF; CDR3 DNA: TGTTCCAGCAGCTTAGGGGACACCTCCTATGGCTACACCTTC
D gene: -; V gene: TRBV7-9; J gene: TRBJ1-2; clone size: -; CDR3 protein: CASSWGTDNYGYTF; CDR3 DNA: TGTGCCAGCAGCTGGGGGACGGACAACTATGGCTACACCTTC
D gene: TRBD1; V gene: TRBV10-3; J gene: TRBJ2-3; clone size: few; CDR3 protein: CAIGQGATDTQYF; CDR3 DNA: TGTGCCATCGGACAGGGGGCTACAGATACGCAGTATTTT
D gene: -; V gene: TRBV21-1; J gene: TRBJ1-4; clone size: few; CDR3 protein: CASSKEGPPPANEKLFF; CDR3 DNA: TGTGCCAGCAGCAAGGAGGGGCCACCGCCGGCTAATGAAAAACTGTTTTTT
D gene: -; V gene: TRBV28; J gene: TRBJ2-3; clone size: few; CDR3 protein: CASSLTSATQYF; CDR3 DNA: TGTGCCAGCAGCCTAACGTCTGCTACGCAGTATTTT
D gene: -; V gene: TRBV10-3; J gene: TRBJ2-3; clone size: many; CDR3 protein: CAIRLTEPSTDTQYF; CDR3 DNA: TGTGCCATCAGGTTGACAGAGCCTAGCACAGATACGCAGTATTTT
D gene: -; V gene: TRBV3-1; J gene: TRBJ1-1; clone size: few; CDR3 protein: CASSQASRPIGDEAFF; CDR3 DNA: TGTGCCAGCAGCCAAGCTAGTCGGCCTATCGGGGATGAAGCTTTCTTT
D gene: -; V gene: TRBV5-4; J gene: TRBJ2-1; clone size: few; CDR3 protein: CASSLERTPYNEQFF; CDR3 DNA: TGTGCCAGCAGCTTGGAACGGACCCCATACAATGAGCAGTTCTTC
D gene: -; V gene: TRBV13; J gene: TRBJ2-1; clone size: many; CDR3 protein: CASSLIQGSYNEQFF; CDR3 DNA: TGTGCCAGCAGCCTTATACAGGGTTCCTACAATGAGCAGTTCTTC
D gene: TRBD1; V gene: TRBV28; J gene: TRBJ2-7; clone size: many; CDR3 protein: CASSPGQGGYF; CDR3 DNA: TGTGCCAGCAGTCCGGGACAGGGCGGGTACTTC
D gene: -; V gene: TRBV7-2; J gene: TRBJ2-1; clone size: many; CDR3 protein: CASSLSSGLSVNEQFF; CDR3 DNA: TGTGCCAGCAGCTTATCCAGCGGTTTGAGTGTGAATGAGCAGTTCTTC
D gene: TRBD1; V gene: TRBV20-1; J gene: TRBJ2-5; clone size: many; CDR3 protein: CSAGRGGSETQYF; CDR3 DNA: TGCAGTGCTGGCAGAGGGGGCTCGGAGACCCAGTACTTC
D gene: TRBD1; V gene: TRBV24-1; J gene: TRBJ2-1; clone size: many; CDR3 protein: CATSDFGQGGDEQFF; CDR3 DNA: TGTGCCACCAGTGATTTCGGACAAGGGGGCGATGAGCAGTTCTTC
D gene: -; V gene: TRBV9; J gene: TRBJ1-1; clone size: few; CDR3 protein: CASSVGGMDPEAFF; CDR3 DNA: TGTGCCAGCAGCGTAGGTGGGATGGACCCTGAAGCTTTCTTT
D gene: -; V gene: TRBV7-6; J gene: TRBJ2-1; clone size: many; CDR3 protein: CASSLDTSLGNEQFF; CDR3 DNA: TGTGCCAGCAGCTTAGATACTTCCCTAGGGAATGAGCAGTTCTTC
D gene: -; V gene: TRBV28; J gene: TRBJ2-6; clone size: many; CDR3 protein: CASSGNRQLSGANVLTF; CDR3 DNA: TGTGCCAGCAGTGGAAATAGACAGCTCTCTGGGGCCAACGTCCTGACTTTC
D gene: -; V gene: TRBV7-2; J gene: TRBJ2-3; clone size: -; CDR3 protein: CASSPPPSTDTQNF; CDR3 DNA: TGTGCCAGCAGCCCCCCCCCTAGCACAGATACGCAGAATTTT
D gene: -; V gene: TRBV21-1; J gene: TRBJ2-7; clone size: few; CDR3 protein: CASSKDSSGYPGGSCHEQYF; CDR3 DNA: TGTGCCAGCAGCAAAGATTCTAGCGGATACCCGGGCGGGTCATGCCACGAGCAGTACTTC
D gene: TRBD2; V gene: TRBV4-2; J gene: TRBJ2-1; clone size: many; CDR3 protein: CASSPEVAGFYNEQFF; CDR3 DNA: TGTGCCAGCAGCCCCGAGGTAGCGGGGTTCTACAATGAGCAGTTCTTC
D gene: -; V gene: TRBV3-1; J gene: TRBJ1-6; clone size: many; CDR3 protein: CASSQGQINSPLHF; CDR3 DNA: TGTGCCAGCAGCCAAGGGCAGATCAATTCACCCCTCCACTTT
D gene: TRBD1; V gene: TRBV6-2/TRBV6-3; J gene: TRBJ1-1; clone size: many; CDR3 protein: CATRDLQGRINTEAFF; CDR3 DNA: TGTGCCACCAGAGATTTACAGGGGCGGATCAACACTGAAGCTTTCTTT
D gene: TRBD2; V gene: TRBV12-5; J gene: TRBJ2-2; clone size: many; CDR3 protein: CASGFGGGLPGELFF; CDR3 DNA: TGTGCTAGTGGTTTTGGGGGAGGGCTCCCCGGGGAGCTGTTTTTT
D gene: TRBD2; V gene: TRBV24-1; J gene: TRBJ2-3; clone size: -; CDR3 protein: CATSDLGQTSGRPDTQYF; CDR3 DNA: TGTGCCACCAGTGATTTGGGCCAAACTAGCGGGAGACCAGATACGCAGTATTTT
D gene: TRBD2; V gene: TRBV20-1; J gene: TRBJ2-1; clone size: many; CDR3 protein: CSGVLAGGLYNEQFF; CDR3 DNA: TGCAGTGGGGTTCTAGCGGGGGGACTTTACAATGAGCAGTTCTTC
D gene: TRBD1; V gene: TRBV7-8; J gene: TRBJ2-6; clone size: many; CDR3 protein: CASSFRGPSSGANVLTF; CDR3 DNA: TGTGCCAGCAGCTTCAGGGGGCCTAGCTCTGGGGCCAACGTCCTGACTTTC
D gene: -; V gene: TRBV7-2; J gene: TRBJ2-3; clone size: many; CDR3 protein: CASSLVDWGTGTDTQYF; CDR3 DNA: TGTGCCAGCAGCTTAGTGGACTGGGGCACGGGCACAGATACGCAGTATTTT
D gene: -; V gene: TRBV11-3; J gene: TRBJ2-7; clone size: many; CDR3 protein: CASSFTGAREQYF; CDR3 DNA: TGTGCCAGCAGCTTTACGGGGGCGAGGGAGCAGTACTTC
D gene: TRBD2; V gene: TRBV5-1; J gene: TRBJ2-3; clone size: few; CDR3 protein: CASSEGLAVGTDTQYF; CDR3 DNA: TGCGCCAGCAGCGAGGGACTAGCGGTCGGGACAGATACGCAGTATTTT
D gene: TRBD1; V gene: TRBV20-1; J gene: TRBJ2-7; clone size: many; CDR3 protein: CSARVGRGHEQYF; CDR3 DNA: TGCAGTGCTAGAGTTGGCAGGGGGCACGAGCAGTACTTC
D gene: TRBD2; V gene: TRBV4-3; J gene: TRBJ2-7; clone size: few; CDR3 protein: CASSQDGLAGQYEQYF; CDR3 DNA: TGCGCCAGCAGCCAAGATGGGCTAGCGGGCCAGTACGAGCAGTACTTC
D gene: -; V gene: TRBV6-5; J gene: TRBJ2-2; clone size: many; CDR3 protein: CASRAGPNTGELFF; CDR3 DNA: TGTGCCAGCAGAGCAGGGCCGAACACCGGGGAGCTGTTTTTT
D gene: -; V gene: TRBV15; J gene: TRBJ1-1; clone size: -; CDR3 protein: CATSREPGEAFF; CDR3 DNA: TGTGCCACCAGCAGGGAACCGGGTGAAGCTTTCTTT
D gene: -; V gene: TRBV2; J gene: TRBJ2-1; clone size: many; CDR3 protein: CASSERSVTRYNEQFF; CDR3 DNA: TGTGCCAGCAGTGAAAGGTCCGTGACTAGGTACAATGAGCAGTTCTTC
D gene: TRBD2; V gene: TRBV28; J gene: TRBJ2-1; clone size: many; CDR3 protein: CASSSIAGAWGNEQFF; CDR3 DNA: TGTGCCAGCAGTTCGATAGCGGGAGCTTGGGGGAATGAGCAGTTCTTC
D gene: TRBD1; V gene: TRBV12-3/TRBV12-4; J gene: TRBJ2-3; clone size: -; CDR3 protein: CASRAGTGSADTQYF; CDR3 DNA: TGTGCCAGCAGGGCCGGGACAGGGTCAGCAGATACGCAGTATTTT
D gene: -; V gene: TRBV23-1; J gene: TRBJ1-1; clone size: few; CDR3 protein: CASRGRRRNTEAFF; CDR3 DNA: TGCGCCAGCAGGGGCAGGAGGAGGAACACTGAAGCTTTCTTT
D gene: TRBD1; V gene: TRBV20-1; J gene: TRBJ2-2; clone size: -; CDR3 protein: CSARGQGMAGELFF; CDR3 DNA: TGCAGTGCTAGGGGACAGGGGATGGCCGGGGAGCTGTTTTTT
D gene: -; V gene: TRBV5-1; J gene: TRBJ2-7; clone size: many; CDR3 protein: CASSLDGLYEQYF; CDR3 DNA: TGCGCCAGCAGCTTGGACGGACTATACGAGCAGTACTTC
D gene: TRBD2; V gene: TRBV11-2; J gene: TRBJ2-1; clone size: few; CDR3 protein: CASSHFGKRGYNEQFF; CDR3 DNA: TGTGCCAGCAGCCACTTCGGCAAGCGGGGCTACAATGAGCAGTTCTTC
D gene: -; V gene: TRBV7-8; J gene: TRBJ1-2; clone size: many; CDR3 protein: CASSFSEQLYGYTF; CDR3 DNA: TGTGCCAGCAGCTTTAGCGAACAGCTCTATGGCTACACCTTC
D gene: -; V gene: TRBV5-1; J gene: TRBJ2-5; clone size: many; CDR3 protein: CASSAERETQYF; CDR3 DNA: TGCGCCAGCAGCGCAGAAAGAGAGACCCAGTACTTC
D gene: -; V gene: TRBV5-1; J gene: TRBJ1-6; clone size: many; CDR3 protein: CASSPAGADNSPLHF; CDR3 DNA: TGCGCCAGCAGCCCCGCGGGGGCAGATAATTCACCCCTCCACTTT
D gene: -; V gene: TRBV5-6; J gene: TRBJ1-1; clone size: many; CDR3 protein: CASSWYQGLNTEAFF; CDR3 DNA: TGTGCCAGCAGCTGGTACCAGGGCCTGAACACTGAAGCTTTCTTT